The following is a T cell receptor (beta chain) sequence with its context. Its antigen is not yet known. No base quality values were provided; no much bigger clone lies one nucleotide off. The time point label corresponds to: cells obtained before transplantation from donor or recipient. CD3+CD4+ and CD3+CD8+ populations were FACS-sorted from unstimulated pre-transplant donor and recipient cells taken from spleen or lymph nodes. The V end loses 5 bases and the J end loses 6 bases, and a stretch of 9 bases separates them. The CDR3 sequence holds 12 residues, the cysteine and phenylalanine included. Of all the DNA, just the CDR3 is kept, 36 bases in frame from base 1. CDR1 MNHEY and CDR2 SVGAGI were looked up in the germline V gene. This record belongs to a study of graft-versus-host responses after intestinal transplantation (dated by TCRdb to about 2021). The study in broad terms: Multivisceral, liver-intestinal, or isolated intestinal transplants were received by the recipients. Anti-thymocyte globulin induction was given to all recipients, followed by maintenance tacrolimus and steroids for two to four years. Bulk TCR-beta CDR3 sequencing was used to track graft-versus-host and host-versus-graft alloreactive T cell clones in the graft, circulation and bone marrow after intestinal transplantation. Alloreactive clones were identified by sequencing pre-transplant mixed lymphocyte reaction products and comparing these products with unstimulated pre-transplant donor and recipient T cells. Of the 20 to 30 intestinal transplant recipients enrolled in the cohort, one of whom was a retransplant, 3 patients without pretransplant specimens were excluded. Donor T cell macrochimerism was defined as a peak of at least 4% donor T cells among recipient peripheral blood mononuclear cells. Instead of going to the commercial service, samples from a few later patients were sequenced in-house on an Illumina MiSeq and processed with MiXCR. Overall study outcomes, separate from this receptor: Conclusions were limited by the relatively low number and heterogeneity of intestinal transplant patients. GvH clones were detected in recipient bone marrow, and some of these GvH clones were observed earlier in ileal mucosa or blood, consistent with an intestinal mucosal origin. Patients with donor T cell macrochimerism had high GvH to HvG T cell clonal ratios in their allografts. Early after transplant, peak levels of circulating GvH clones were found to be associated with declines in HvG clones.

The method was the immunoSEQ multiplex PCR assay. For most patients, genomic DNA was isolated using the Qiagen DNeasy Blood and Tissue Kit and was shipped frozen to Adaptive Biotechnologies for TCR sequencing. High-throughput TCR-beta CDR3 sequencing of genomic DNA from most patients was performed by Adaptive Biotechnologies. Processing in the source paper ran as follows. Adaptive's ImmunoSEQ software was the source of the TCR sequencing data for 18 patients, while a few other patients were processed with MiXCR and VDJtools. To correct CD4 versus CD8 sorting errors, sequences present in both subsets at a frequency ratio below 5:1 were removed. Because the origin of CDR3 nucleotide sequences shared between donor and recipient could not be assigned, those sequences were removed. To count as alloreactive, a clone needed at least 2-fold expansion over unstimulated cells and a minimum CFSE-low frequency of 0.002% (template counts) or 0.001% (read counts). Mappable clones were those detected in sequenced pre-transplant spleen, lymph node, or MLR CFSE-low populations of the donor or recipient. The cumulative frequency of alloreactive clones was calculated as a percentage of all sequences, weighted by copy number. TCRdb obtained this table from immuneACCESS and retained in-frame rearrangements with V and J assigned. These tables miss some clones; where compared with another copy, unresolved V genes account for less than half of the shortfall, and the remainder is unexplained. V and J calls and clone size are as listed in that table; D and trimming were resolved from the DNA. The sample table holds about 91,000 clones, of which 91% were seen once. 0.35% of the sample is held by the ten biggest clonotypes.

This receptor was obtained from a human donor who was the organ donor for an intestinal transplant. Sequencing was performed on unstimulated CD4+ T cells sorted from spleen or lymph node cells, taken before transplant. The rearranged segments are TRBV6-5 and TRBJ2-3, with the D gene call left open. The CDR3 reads CASSNNYDTQYF. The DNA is TGTGCCAGCAGTAACAACTACGATACGCAGTATTTT.